This paragraph reports one T cell receptor (beta chain). The target antigen is unknown. The CDR3 has 16 residues. V lost 0 bases, J lost 1 base, and 11 bases lay in between. CDR1 and CDR2 from the germline V gene are SGDLS and YYNGEE. This entry comes from a study of radiotherapy plus CTLA-4 blockade in lung cancer. Looking at the study overall: Of the patients, about 17% showed objective responses and under 40% attained disease control.

Study-level points and caveats: Peripheral blood showed expansion of tumor-derived TCR clones after radiotherapy and ipilimumab.

Produced via immunoSEQ multiplex PCR; TCRdb's table is partial and in-frame only. The sample includes some 46,000 clones, around 77% seen only once; the top ten take approximately 2.5%. Lung cancer patients with chemo-refractory metastatic non-small-cell disease were given focal radiation plus CTLA-4 blockade with ipilimumab. Here the sequenced sample was peripheral blood, taken from a patient treated with radiotherapy plus ipilimumab. J is TRBJ1-3 and V is TRBV9, with D possibly matching TRBD1 (5 bases). The clonotype comes from a human donor with non-small cell lung cancer whose response to radiotherapy plus ipilimumab could not be evaluated. DNA of the CDR3: TGTGCCAGCAGCGTAGTGGGGGGGAGGTCTGGAAACACCATATATTTT. Its protein is CASSVVGGRSGNTIYF.